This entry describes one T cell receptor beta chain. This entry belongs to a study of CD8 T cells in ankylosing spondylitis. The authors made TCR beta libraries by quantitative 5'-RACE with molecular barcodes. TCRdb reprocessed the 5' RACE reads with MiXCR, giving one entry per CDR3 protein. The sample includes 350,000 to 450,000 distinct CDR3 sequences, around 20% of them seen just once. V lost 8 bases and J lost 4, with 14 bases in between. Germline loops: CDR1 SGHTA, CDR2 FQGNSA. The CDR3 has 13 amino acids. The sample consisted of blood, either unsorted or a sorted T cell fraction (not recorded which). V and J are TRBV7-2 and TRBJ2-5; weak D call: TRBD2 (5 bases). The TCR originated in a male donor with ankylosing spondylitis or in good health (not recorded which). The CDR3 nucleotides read TGTGCCAGCCGGGGAAGGTCCCGAGAGACCCAGTACTTC. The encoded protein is CASRGRSRETQYF.